This T cell receptor (beta chain) originates from a study of cytomegalovirus exposure and HLA in healthy donors (dated by TCRdb to 2015 to 2018). Notes on the research overall: An earlier analysis of approximately 600 of the donors reported approximately 270 Gb of sequence data and 117 million unique TCR beta sequences from some 180 million T cells. Class I and class II HLA loci were covered by the typing at four-digit resolution. In an earlier analysis of around 540 of the donors, high-throughput TCR beta sequencing was used to judge whether each TCR beta V gene segment behaved as functional or pseudogenic. Among over 350 genotyped donors of the cohort, an average of about 240,000 unique TCR beta nucleotide sequences were sequenced per donor, roughly a sixth of them non-productive. The study was designed to test whether signatures of past pathogen exposure could be identified by cataloging public T cell receptors. Because of strong linkage in the cohort, roughly five DR-DQ haplotypes were treated as single units for association and clustering. All discovery cohort repertoires had been generated using a single sequencing platform. A separate validation cohort of more than 100 different subjects was used in addition to the 666-subject first cohort. Rather than using new phenotypic data, the later analysis identified candidate immune exposures from TCR beta sequences and from how often those sequences occurred across donors. Roughly 300 gigabases of sequencing data and tens of millions of unique TCR sequences were included in an early release covering several hundred HLA-typed donors. Genome-wide SNP genotypes for about 65% of the roughly 670 donors were used in a later genetic analysis, which treated that subset as a discovery cohort. The number of donors typed differed by locus, with 629-630 for A, B, C, DRB1 and DQB1, around 520 for DQA1, some 570 for DPA1, and 400 to 490 for DPB1. Donor age, sex, ethnicity and CMV serostatus were collected together with the repertoire data. The study combined high-throughput TCR immunosequencing, statistical association of individual TCRs with disease status, and machine learning to predict cytomegalovirus infection status. The genetic ancestry cluster associated with self-reported Caucasian donors included about 81% of the roughly 410 genotyped donors. The study profiled the T cell repertoires of about 720 subjects by immunosequencing and related them to cytomegalovirus serostatus. In a later analysis, previously published TCR beta repertoires from 666 donors were re-analyzed and high-resolution HLA genotyping was added so that TCR occurrence patterns could be studied.

Beyond this particular receptor, the publication reports: According to a later analysis, most CMV-associated TCR beta chains appeared to be HLA-restricted, and the HLA associations seemed to be driven largely by CMV exposure. Compared with equally common non-associated chains, HLA-associated TCR beta chains in a later analysis were more clonally expanded and had lower generation probabilities. Because counts were too low, about 15 rarely observed V segments, including chromosome 9 orphons, were left out of the earlier analysis of a few hundred of the donors. A total of 164 TCR beta chains were listed by the study as associated with cytomegalovirus. In a later analysis, TCR association rates were found to vary across HLA loci, with the most associated TCRs seen for DRB1 alleles and the fewest for HLA-C alleles. Presence/absence analyses assumed roughly uniform sequencing depth across donors, an assumption that may not hold. A later analysis associated some 17,000 TCR beta sequences with specific HLA alleles at a false discovery rate of 0.05. In vitro tests confirmed that a few of the cytomegalovirus-associated TCR beta chains recognize cytomegalovirus antigens. Broadly in line with IMGT annotations, most TCR beta V segments showed up in productive rearrangements about 87% or about 30% of the time in an earlier analysis of a few hundred of the donors. In a later analysis, several top co-occurrence clusters were reported to appear linked to parvovirus B19, influenza, CMV and Epstein-Barr virus. Immune exposure information for the cohort was limited to CMV serostatus. Strong co-occurrence of HLA alleles, especially DR and DQ, made assigning TCR associations to individual alleles difficult. Across donors, most TCR sequences were observed very rarely, whereas some public TCRs were present in many individuals. A further reported finding was that TCR beta sequences accurately predicted the HLA-A and HLA-B alleles for most subjects in the first cohort. A cluster of highly shared sequence variants was judged likely to represent a technical artifact of the sequencing pipeline. Only TCR beta chains were sequenced in this cohort, and the absence of alpha or paired-chain data limited detectable features. It was suggested by the authors that the approach could potentially be generalized to other disease states and immunological phenotypes. A later genetic analysis associated a missense DCLRE1C variant with V-gene and J-gene trimming of TCR beta chains, and an independent cohort replicated the association. Because the 87-base-pair reads could not distinguish some IMGT-functional V segments, including TRBV6-2 and TRBV6-3, those segments were excluded. In both the original and validation cohorts, the classifier was reported to diagnose cytomegalovirus status with high specificity and sensitivity. Linkage disequilibrium might explain the correlated functional status among segregating V segments, but an unknown experimental factor could not be excluded. A later genetic analysis reported fewer N-insertions in productive TCRs among donors in an Asian-associated ancestry cluster than the roughly 700-donor mean. Because HLA typing was missing for some donors at each locus, association tests included only the typed subset.

Concerning this clone itself: The antigen this receptor binds is unknown. It has no much larger one-base neighbor in the sample; base qualities were not kept.

Per the germline V gene (reference sequence), WNHNN is the CDR1 and SYGVQD is the CDR2. The CDR3 numbers 12 residues from cysteine through phenylalanine. The only DNA kept is the CDR3, 36 bases in frame from the first base. V is cut by 6 bases and J by 4 bases, and the space between the germline ends is 9 bases. The library came from the immunoSEQ multiplex PCR assay. For the multiplex PCR, a mixture combining 60 forward primers for TCR Vbeta segments and 13 reverse primers for TCR Jbeta segments was used. Amplification of the CDR3 region of rearranged TCR beta genes was performed with a multiplex PCR assay on genomic DNA. The Illumina HiSeq System was used to sequence the amplified TCR beta libraries as 87-base-pair reads. The paper's data handling went like this. Across the 600 to 700 repertoires, a later analysis counted 60 million to 90 million unique TCR beta chains, about 10 million of which were shared by at least two donors. Raw reads were error-corrected and collapsed into unique sequences with a nearest-neighbor algorithm that merged closely related sequences to remove PCR and sequencing errors. Alignment of CDR3 sequences to IMGT reference sequences was used to assign V, D and J gene segments. Each retained sequence needed at least a six-nucleotide match to both a V gene segment and a J gene segment. A rearrangement was called productive if the CDR3 had no stop codons and remained in frame with V and J, and every other rearrangement was called non-productive. CDR3 was defined by IMGT convention, running from the second conserved V-encoded cysteine to the conserved J-encoded phenylalanine. The earlier analysis of about 590 of the donors excluded sequences that lacked an unambiguous match to a single V gene segment. An earlier analysis of several hundred of the donors classified V segments as functional when productive rearrangements were above 56.7% and as segregating when the standard deviation between donors was above 5%. To diagnose cytomegalovirus status from the catalog of TCR beta chain sequences, a statistical classification framework was built. In a later analysis, TCR nucleotide sequences were compared against IMGT/GENE-DB human TR gene sequences so that V and J genes could be assigned. Using the TCRdist pipeline, a later analysis assigned CDR3 sequences along with most-parsimonious VDJ recombination scenarios. In a later analysis, each TCR beta chain was defined by its CDR3 amino acid sequence together with its V-gene family, and reads without a unique V-gene family were excluded. In a later analysis, some 600 highly shared, low-generation-probability nucleotide sequences were removed to address suspected cross-contamination and a sequencing artifact. In a later analysis, a clonal expansion index was calculated for each public chain from normalized within-repertoire ranks of inferred template counts. Generation probabilities in a later analysis came from a VDJ recombination model fitted to out-of-frame rearrangements, and those results were checked against IGoR. A later analysis scored TCR-TCR, TCR-HLA and TCR-CMV co-occurrence with hypergeometric tests, applying a repertoire-size bias correction to TCR pairs. False discovery rates were estimated in a later analysis by permuting HLA or CMV assignments 20 times. In a later analysis, co-occurring TCRs were grouped with DBSCAN, and TCRdist sequence similarity was added when clustering was performed within HLA-allele-positive subsets. Repertoires with fewer than 30,000 or more than 120,000 public chains, plus five repertoires with anomalous nucleotide sharing, were excluded from co-occurrence clustering. Entries here come from immuneACCESS through TCRdb and include only in-frame sequences with V and J called. Some clones fail to appear in such tables; in the studies checked, an unresolved V gene covers under half of the shortfall, and the cause of the remainder is unknown. V and J calls and clone size follow that table, whereas D and trimming were derived from the DNA. Across this sample there are 150,000 to 200,000 clones, with 68% seen only once. The ten top clones hold 4.5% of the sample.

The cohort comprised 550 to 700 healthy bone marrow donors. At the time of sampling, every cohort member was nominally healthy, though immune exposures that went unrecorded were likely present. The donor was CMV seropositive and was included in the group of 300 or so seropositive cohort members. Each donor provided a peripheral blood sample, and peripheral blood mononuclear cells were used for TCR beta sequencing. The Qiagen DNeasy Blood Extraction Kit was used to extract genomic DNA from the blood cell samples. Sequencing used PBMCs. The clonotype was recovered from a woman between 18 and 30 years old in good health and CMV-seropositive. The chain was built from TRBV10-1 and TRBJ2-5; the D gene is not confidently resolved. The CDR3 is CASSPNSETQYF. The DNA sequence follows: TGCGCCAGCAGCCCCAATTCAGAGACCCAGTACTTC.